This passage covers 20 T cell receptor beta chains from one sample sequenced in a study of blood T cell repertoires in COVID-19. The protocol was immunoSEQ multiplex PCR, while the TCRdb copy is restricted to in-frame clones and leaves out a portion. The sample has 200,000 to 250,000 clones, approximately 83% seen once. The sample was PBMCs or T cells enriched from blood (not recorded which). The receptors originated from a woman in her fifties or sixties who had recovered from COVID-19.

The chain joins TRBV9 to TRBJ1-2; D gene uncertain. Germline CDR1 SGDLS, CDR2 YYNGEE. V lost 2 bases and J 2 bases, leaving 13 bases between the germline ends. The CDR3 extends over 15 amino acids. CDR3 nucleotide sequence: TGTGCCAGCAGCGTGGGAGCAGGACCCAACTATGGCTACACCTTC. Encoded protein: CASSVGAGPNYGYTF.

This clone has only a few counts. This sequence joins TRBV7-9 and TRBJ2-1; 7 bases fit TRBD2. Germline CDR1 is SEHNR and CDR2 is FQNEAQ (reference sequence). The CDR3 covers 18 residues. The J segment lost 0 bases and the V segment lost 5 bases, leaving 13 bases of the junction unmatched. CDR3 DNA: TGTGCCAGCAGCGGCGGACTAGTTAGGGTCCTCTCCTACAATGAGCAGTTCTTC. Protein sequence: CASSGGLVRVLSYNEQFF.

V is TRBV28 and J is TRBJ2-5; 8 bases line up with TRBD1. The CDR3 sequence is 16 residues long. Germline V gene data show CDR1 as MDHEN and CDR2 as SYDVKM. V dropped 0 bases and J dropped 2; count of bases not matched to a gene: 5. CDR3 sequence reads: CASSLWIGQGQETQYF. CDR3 in DNA: TGTGCCAGCAGTTTATGGATCGGACAGGGACAAGAGACCCAGTACTTC.

The V call is TRBV5-1, the J call TRBJ2-7; the match to TRBD2 covers 7 bases. This CDR3 is built from 15 residues. Germline values: CDR1 SGHRS, CDR2 YFSETQ. V gave up 0 bases and J gave up 2 bases; unmatched junction bases: 5. The CDR3: CASSLDGTNPYEQYF. The DNA for the CDR3 is TGCGCCAGCAGCTTGGATGGGACTAACCCCTACGAGCAGTACTTC.

The chain recombines TRBV7-2 with TRBJ2-1, with 12 bases fitting TRBD2. Trimming took 5 bases from V and 2 from J; bases not matched to a gene: 4. The length of the CDR3 is 16 residues. The V gene's germline CDR1 is SGHTA and CDR2 FQGNSA. The CDR3 is CASSPRTSGAYNEQFF. CDR3 bases: TGTGCCAGCAGCCCCCGGACTAGCGGGGCCTACAATGAGCAGTTCTTC.

V and J are TRBV7-9 and TRBJ1-4; possible D gene TRBD1, 5 bases. Between the trimmed V and J ends, which lost 1 base and 8 bases, there was a span of 14 bases. CDR3 length: 15 amino acids. Germline V gene data show CDR1 as SEHNR and CDR2 as FQNEAQ (reference sequence). In DNA form, the CDR3 reads TGTGCCAGCAGCTTAGGGTCCAGTCGGGGGGAAAAACTGTTTTTT. This translates into CASSLGSSRGEKLFF.

The chain links TRBV6-5 to TRBJ1-2, with D possibly TRBD1 on 6 matching bases. This CDR3 is built from 15 residues. Germline-derived CDR1 and CDR2 are MNHEY and SVGAGI. The V end lost 5 bases, the J end lost 6 bases, and 19 bases lay between the germline ends. CDR3 region: CASSRTVAVPDGYTF. The CDR3 nucleotides are TGTGCCAGCAGTCGGACAGTCGCGGTCCCCGATGGCTACACCTTC.

The chain joins TRBV19 to TRBJ2-5, with 10 bases lining up with TRBD1. With 5 bases clipped from V and 6 bases from J, the junction kept 6 bases outside the gene matches. This CDR3 comprises 14 residues. Germline values: CDR1 LNHDA, CDR2 SQIVND (reference sequence). CDR3 amino acids: CASSSGQGEKTQYF. The DNA for the CDR3 is TGTGCCAGTAGTTCCGGACAGGGGGAAAAGACCCAGTACTTC.

The rearrangement joins TRBV19 to TRBJ1-1; 8 nucleotides agree with TRBD1. The V segment lost 3 bases and the J segment 1 base; nucleotides outside the gene matches: 1. Per the germline V gene, CDR1 is LNHDA and CDR2 is SQIVND (reference sequence). The CDR3 contains 14 residues. For the CDR3, the DNA is TGTGCCAGTAGTATGGACAGGGAGAACACTGAAGCTTTCTTT. Its translation: CASSMDRENTEAFF.

Concerning this clone: In the same sample, other DNA sequences code for this CDR3. The chain couples TRBV5-1 to TRBJ1-2, with 9 bases matching TRBD1. V lost 0 bases to trimming and J lost 8 bases; unmatched junction nucleotides: 8. CDR3 length equals 15 residues. Looked up from germline, CDR1 is SGHRS and CDR2 is YFSETQ. For the CDR3, the DNA is TGCGCCAGCAGCTTGGGGGGTGGACAGGGGAGCGGCTACACCTTC. Its protein product is CASSLGGGQGSGYTF.

The CDR3 region has the DNA TGTGCCAGAGGACGCGAGGGAGGGTCCGGGGAGCTGTTTTTT. Translated: CARGREGGSGELFF. This chain connects TRBV12-1 to TRBJ2-2; the table's D gene call, TRBD2, was not cross checked with the DNA. TRBV12-1 is reported as a pseudogene. The length of the CDR3 is 14 residues.

The chain carries TRBV7-2 and TRBJ2-2; TRBD2 aligns across 8 bases. The CDR3 totals 16 residues. V was clipped by 2 bases and J by 4 bases; unmatched bases: 6. Germline loops: CDR1 SGHTA, CDR2 FQGNSA. In nucleotides, the CDR3 is TGTGCCAGCAGCTTATGGGCGGGAGGTCGCACCGGGGAGCTGTTTTTT. Protein product: CASSLWAGGRTGELFF.

The J gene is TRBJ1-1, the V gene TRBV28, with 7 nucleotides matching TRBD1. The CDR3 loop spans 17 amino acids. V was clipped by 4 bases and J by 0 bases; unmatched bases: 11. Germline CDR1 is MDHEN and CDR2 is SYDVKM. The CDR3 nucleotides read TGTGCCAGCAGTTCTCAGACAGGGTACTCTATGAACACTGAAGCTTTCTTT. Encoded protein: CASSSQTGYSMNTEAFF.

This clone has just a few counts. The chain employs TRBV6-1 and TRBJ1-2; D is undetermined. The germline CDR1 and CDR2 sequences are MNHNS and SASEGT. The CDR3 totals 13 residues. V lost 1 base to trimming and J lost 2 bases, with 5 bases between them. The CDR3 reads CASSEGPNYGYTF. The CDR3 coding sequence is TGTGCCAGCAGTGAAGGGCCGAACTATGGCTACACCTTC.

For the CDR3, the DNA is TGTGCCAGCAGCTTCACAGGGGGGGGAAATGAAAAACTGTTTTTT. It translates to CASSFTGGGNEKLFF. The J gene is TRBJ1-4, the V gene TRBV11-2; 8 bases are a match to TRBD1. Germline CDR1 is SGHAT and CDR2 is FQNNGV. The CDR3 loop spans 15 amino acids. V lost 3 bases and J lost 5; bases outside the gene matches: 5. The whole variable domain, remainder taken from reference TRBV11-2 and TRBJ1-4, is EAGVAQSPRYKIIEKRQSVAFWCNPISGHATLYWYQQILGQGPKLLIQFQNNGVVDDSQLPKDRFSAERLKGVDSTLKIQPAKLEDSAVYLCASSFTGGGNEKLFFGSGTQLSVL.

The rearrangement joins TRBV19 to TRBJ2-4; D possibly corresponds to TRBD2 (6 bases). This CDR3 comprises 16 residues. The V gene lost 10 bases and the J gene lost 0 bases, with 19 bases spanning the gap. Germline lookup yields CDR1 LNHDA and CDR2 SQIVND (reference sequence). CDR3 sequence reads: CATTKRQGLAKNIQYF. In DNA form, the CDR3 reads TGTGCCACTACAAAGCGTCAGGGACTAGCCAAAAACATTCAGTACTTC. Supplemented by reference TRBV19 and TRBJ2-4, the full variable domain reads DGGITQSPKYLFRKEGQNVTLSCEQNLNHDAMYWYRQDPGQGLRLIYYSQIVNDFQKGDIAEGYSVSREKKESFPLTVTSAQKNPTAFYLCATTKRQGLAKNIQYFGAGTRLSVL.

This chain joins TRBV6-5 and TRBJ1-5; D remains unclear. With 0 bases removed from V and 2 bases from J, the gap between germline ends came to 8 bases. Germline V gives CDR1 MNHEY, CDR2 SVGAGI. This CDR3 region has 15 residues. In nucleotides, the CDR3 is TGTGCCAGCAGTTACTCGATCGCGGGCAATCAGCCCCAGCATTTT. Translated, it gives CASSYSIAGNQPQHF.

The chain recombines TRBV3-1 (or the pseudogene TRBV3-2) with TRBJ2-6, with D maybe TRBD2 (5 bases). V dropped 2 bases and J dropped 13 bases, with 18 bases sitting between them. This CDR3 has 15 amino acids. The germline V gene encodes CDR1 LGHDT and CDR2 YNNKEL (reference sequence). Here the CDR3 DNA reads TGTGCCAGCAGCCAACGGACTCCCCGCGGGTGGGTCCTGACTTTC. It translates to CASSQRTPRGWVLTF.

This rearrangement joins TRBV7-8 to TRBJ1-1, with D hard to call. The CDR3 is 14 amino acids. V lost 3 bases and J 3 bases, leaving 11 bases between the germline ends. Germline V gives CDR1 SGHVS, CDR2 FQNEAQ. The CDR3 nucleotides read TGTGCCAGCAGCTTCTCAGATGTGGACACTGAAGCTTTCTTT. Its protein product is CASSFSDVDTEAFF.

CDR3: CASSLRSLAGGTQYF. The CDR3 bases are TGTGCCAGCAGCTTGCGGTCACTAGCGGGGGGGACCCAGTACTTC. The rearrangement links TRBV5-8 to TRBJ2-5; 12 nucleotides agree with TRBD2. The germline gives CDR1 SGHTS, CDR2 YDEGEE. Trimming took 1 base from V and 7 from J; bases not matched to a gene: 5. This CDR3 is 15 amino acids long.